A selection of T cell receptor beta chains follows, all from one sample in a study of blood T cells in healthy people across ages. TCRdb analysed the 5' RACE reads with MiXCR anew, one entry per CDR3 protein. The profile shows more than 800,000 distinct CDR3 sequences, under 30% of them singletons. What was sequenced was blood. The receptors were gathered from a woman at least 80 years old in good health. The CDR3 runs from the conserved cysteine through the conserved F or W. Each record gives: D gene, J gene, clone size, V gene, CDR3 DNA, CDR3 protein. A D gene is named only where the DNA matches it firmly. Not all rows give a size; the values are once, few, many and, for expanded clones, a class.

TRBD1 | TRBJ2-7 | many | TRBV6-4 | TGTGCCAGCAAAAAAGAGACAGGGGCCTACGAGCAGTACTTC | CASKKETGAYEQYF
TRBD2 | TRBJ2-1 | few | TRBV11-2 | TGTGCCAGCAGCAAACGGCTAGCGGGGGGGTCAGGCTACAATGAGCAGTTCTTC | CASSKRLAGGSGYNEQFF
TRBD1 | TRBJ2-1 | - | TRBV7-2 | TGTGCCAGCAGCTTGGGACAGGGGTGGCACAATGAGCAGTTCTTC | CASSLGQGWHNEQFF
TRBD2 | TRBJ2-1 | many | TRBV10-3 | TGTGCCATCAGCCCCGACAGCGGGGGGGCTGGTAATGAGCAGTTCTTC | CAISPDSGGAGNEQFF
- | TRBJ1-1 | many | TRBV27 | TGTGCCAGCCGGCGGGGGATGAACACTGAAGCTTTCTTT | CASRRGMNTEAFF
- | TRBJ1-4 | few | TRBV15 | TGTGCCACCGCTCAGGGGTATGAAAAACTGTTTTTT | CATAQGYEKLFF
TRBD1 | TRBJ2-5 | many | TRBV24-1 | TGTGCCACCAGTGATTTGAAGACAGGGCAAGAGACCCAGTACTTC | CATSDLKTGQETQYF
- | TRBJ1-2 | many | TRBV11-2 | TGTGCCAGCAGCCGGACAGACCTTAACTATGGCTACACCTTC | CASSRTDLNYGYTF
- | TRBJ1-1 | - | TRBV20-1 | TGCGGTGCGGCGGTGGGGGTGAACACTGAAGCTTTCTTT | CGAAVGVNTEAFF
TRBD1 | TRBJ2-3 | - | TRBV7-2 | TGTGCCAGCAGCTCCTTAGGGATGACAGGGGGCGCAGGTTTT | CASSSLGMTGGAGF
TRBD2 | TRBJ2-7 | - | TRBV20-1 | TGCAGTGTTAGAGATGATGGTAGCGGGGACTCCTACGAGCAGTACTTC | CSVRDDGSGDSYEQYF
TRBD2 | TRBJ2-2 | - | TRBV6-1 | TGTGCCAGCAGACCCGGACTAGCGGGTCTACCGAACACCGGGGAGCTGTTTTTT | CASRPGLAGLPNTGELFF
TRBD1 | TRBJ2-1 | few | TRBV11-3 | TGTGCCAGCAGCTCGCCCTCACAGGGGGCTCTCCACAATGAGCAGTTCTTC | CASSSPSQGALHNEQFF
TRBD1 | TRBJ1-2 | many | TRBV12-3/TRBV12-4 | TGTGCCACCCGGACAGGGGCCCTCAGGGGCTACACCTTC | CATRTGALRGYTF
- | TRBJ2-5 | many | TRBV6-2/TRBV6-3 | TGTGCCAGCAGTTCCAGGGGCAGTCAGGGAGAGACCCAGTACTTC | CASSSRGSQGETQYF
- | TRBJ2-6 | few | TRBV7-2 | TGTGCCAGCAGCCGGGCCGTTGCTGGTGGGGCCAACGTCCTGACTTTC | CASSRAVAGGANVLTF
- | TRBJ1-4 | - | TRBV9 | TGTGCCAGCAGCGTAGGCGGGACGAGGAGTGAAAAACTGTTTTTT | CASSVGGTRSEKLFF
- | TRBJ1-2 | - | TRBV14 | TGTGCCAGCAGCCCGAATTGGGGCTACACCTTC | CASSPNWGYTF
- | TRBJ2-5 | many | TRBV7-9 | TGTGCCAGCAGCTCCCTCAAGGTGCGAGAGACCCAGTACTTC | CASSSLKVRETQYF
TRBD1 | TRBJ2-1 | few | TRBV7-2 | TGTGCCAGCAGCTGCGGGCAGGGGGCAAATGAGCAGTTCTTC | CASSCGQGANEQFF
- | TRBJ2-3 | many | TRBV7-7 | TGTGCCAGCAGCTTAACCTCGGGCAGGGCAGATACGCAGTATTTT | CASSLTSGRADTQYF
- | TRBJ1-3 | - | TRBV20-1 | TGCAGTGCTAGTCGAGGAAACACCATATATTTT | CSASRGNTIYF
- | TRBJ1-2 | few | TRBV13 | TGTGCCAGCAGCTTTTCCGCAGGGGAGGGACATGGCTACACCTTC | CASSFSAGEGHGYTF
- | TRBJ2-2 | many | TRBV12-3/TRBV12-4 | TGTGCCAGCAGCTACGGCGGAATCACCGGGGAGCTGTTTTTT | CASSYGGITGELFF
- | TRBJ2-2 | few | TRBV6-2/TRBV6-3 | TGTGCCAGCACCAAGGGGGGCAGGCTTACCGGGGAGCTGTTTTTT | CASTKGGRLTGELFF
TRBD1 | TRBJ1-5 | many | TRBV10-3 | TGTGCCATCAGTGATTTCCAGGGGGCAAGTCAGCCCCAGCATTTT | CAISDFQGASQPQHF
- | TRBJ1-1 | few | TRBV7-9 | TGTGCCAGCAGCGCTTACAGGGAGATGAACACTGAAGCTTTCTTT | CASSAYREMNTEAFF
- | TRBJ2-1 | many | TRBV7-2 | TGTGCCAGCAGCTTAGTGGTATCAGCGGACAATGAGCAGTTCTTC | CASSLVVSADNEQFF
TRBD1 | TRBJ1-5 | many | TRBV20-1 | TGCAGTGCTAGGTCGGACAGGGCTTTACAGCCCCAGCATTTT | CSARSDRALQPQHF
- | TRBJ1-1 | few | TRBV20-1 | TGCAGTGCTAGAGAAGGAGTCATGAACACTGAAGCTTTCTTT | CSAREGVMNTEAFF
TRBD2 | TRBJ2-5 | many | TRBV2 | TGTGCCAGCAGTCGCGGGGGACGGCAAGAGACCCAGTACTTC | CASSRGGRQETQYF
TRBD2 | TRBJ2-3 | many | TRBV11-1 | TGTGCCAGCAGCTGGGGAGTAGCGGGGGCTCGCACAGATACGCAGTATTTT | CASSWGVAGARTDTQYF
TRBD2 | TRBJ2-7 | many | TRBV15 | TGTGCCACCAGCAGACCTAGCGGAAGCTCCTACGAGCAGTACTTC | CATSRPSGSSYEQYF
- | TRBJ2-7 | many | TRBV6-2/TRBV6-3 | TGTGCCAGCAGTCGTAGGGTGGGGTCCGCCTACGAGCAGTACTTC | CASSRRVGSAYEQYF
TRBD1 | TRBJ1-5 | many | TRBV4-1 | TGCGCCAGCAGCCGTTCCGCGACAGGGGATAATCAGCCCCAGCATTTT | CASSRSATGDNQPQHF
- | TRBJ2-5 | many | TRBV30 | TGTGCCTGGAGGAGGGGTTCTCCCCAATTCCAAGAGACCCAGTACTTC | CAWRRGSPQFQETQYF
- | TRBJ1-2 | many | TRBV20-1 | TGCAGTGCTAGTAGTGCAGGAACCGATGGCTACACCTTC | CSASSAGTDGYTF
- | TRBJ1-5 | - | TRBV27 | TGTGCCAGCAGTTTACAAAATGGCAATCAGCCCCAGCATTTT | CASSLQNGNQPQHF
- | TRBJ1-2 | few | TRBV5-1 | TGCGCCAGCAGTTTTGGGCCCCATAACTATGGCTACACCTTC | CASSFGPHNYGYTF
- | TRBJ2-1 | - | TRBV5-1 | TGCGCCAGCAGCTTTGACGGGACACCGGACAATGAGCAGTTCTTC | CASSFDGTPDNEQFF
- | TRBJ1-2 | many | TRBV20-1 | TGCAGTGCTAGGCGCAGGGCCCTTAACTATGGCTACACCTTC | CSARRRALNYGYTF
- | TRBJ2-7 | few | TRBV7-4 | TGTGCCAGCAGCAAGGACTTTACCTACGAGCAGTACTTC | CASSKDFTYEQYF
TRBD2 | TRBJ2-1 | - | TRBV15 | TGTGCCACCAGCAGAGATCCGGGACTAGGCGACCCTGAGCAGTTCTTC | CATSRDPGLGDPEQFF
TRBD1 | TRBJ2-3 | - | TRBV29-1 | TGCAGTGTTGTGGACAGGGGGCAGGCAGATACGCAGTATTTT | CSVVDRGQADTQYF
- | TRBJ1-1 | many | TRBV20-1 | TGCAGTGCTAGGGGTCGGAGAGGCACTGAAGCTTTCTTT | CSARGRRGTEAFF
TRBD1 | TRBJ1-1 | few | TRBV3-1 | TGTGCCAGCAGCCTCCGGGACAGGGCAAACACTGAAGCTTTCTTT | CASSLRDRANTEAFF
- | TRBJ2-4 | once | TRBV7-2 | TGTGCCAGCAGCTTAACGGGGGGCGAGAACATTCAGTACTTC | CASSLTGGENIQYF
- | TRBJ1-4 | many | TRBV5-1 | TGCGCCAGCAGCCCTGATCAGGGGCAAGGTCAAGAAAAACTGTTTTTT | CASSPDQGQGQEKLFF
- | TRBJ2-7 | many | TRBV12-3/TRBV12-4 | TGTGCCAGCAGTCCCGTCCAGGTGGGGTCCTACGAGCAGTACTTC | CASSPVQVGSYEQYF
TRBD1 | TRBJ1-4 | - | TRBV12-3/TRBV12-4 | TGTGCCAGCACTCTTGCCCCGACAGGGTTTAATGAAAAACTGTTTTTT | CASTLAPTGFNEKLFF
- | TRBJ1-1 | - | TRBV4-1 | TGCGCCAGCAGCCCTGGACGGGTGAACACTGAAGCTTTCTTT | CASSPGRVNTEAFF
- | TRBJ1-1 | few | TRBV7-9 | TGTGCCAGCAGCTCCTGGACAGTTATGAACACTGAAGCTTTCTTT | CASSSWTVMNTEAFF
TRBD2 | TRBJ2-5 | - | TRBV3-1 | TGTGCCAGCAGCCGCGGGACTAGCTGGGAGACCCAGTACTTC | CASSRGTSWETQYF
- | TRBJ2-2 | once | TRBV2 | TGTGCCAGCACCCAGGGTACCACCGGGGAGCTGTTTTTT | CASTQGTTGELFF